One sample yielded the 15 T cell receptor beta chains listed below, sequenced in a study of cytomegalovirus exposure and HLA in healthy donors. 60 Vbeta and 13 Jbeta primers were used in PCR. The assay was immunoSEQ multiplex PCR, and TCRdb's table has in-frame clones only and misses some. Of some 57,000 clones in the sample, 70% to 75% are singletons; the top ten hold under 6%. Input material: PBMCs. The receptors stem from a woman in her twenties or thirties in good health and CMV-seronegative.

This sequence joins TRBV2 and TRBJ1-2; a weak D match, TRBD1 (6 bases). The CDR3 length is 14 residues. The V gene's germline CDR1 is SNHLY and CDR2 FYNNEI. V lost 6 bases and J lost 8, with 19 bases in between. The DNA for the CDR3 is TGTGCCAGCAGGGATCGGCAGGGGCTCTACGGCTACACCTTC. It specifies CASRDRQGLYGYTF.

The CDR3, as DNA: TGCGCCAGCAGCAGGACTAGCGGAGACGCCGGGGAGCTGTTTTTT. Protein sequence: CASSRTSGDAGELFF. This chain joins TRBV5-1 and TRBJ2-2, with 10 bases lining up with TRBD2. The CDR3 runs to 15 residues. V gave up 4 bases and J gave up 6 bases; unmatched junction bases: 6. Germline V gene data show CDR1 as SGHRS and CDR2 as YFSETQ.

The CDR3 DNA sequence: TGTGCCAGCAGCTTAGCAGGGGGCTATGGCTACACCTTC. It translates to CASSLAGGYGYTF. The chain couples TRBV7-9 to TRBJ1-2; D possibly corresponds to TRBD1 (6 bases). Germline CDR1 and CDR2: SEHNR and FQNEAQ (reference sequence). The V end was cut by 0 bases, the J end by 4 bases, with 6 bases between. This CDR3 region has 13 residues.

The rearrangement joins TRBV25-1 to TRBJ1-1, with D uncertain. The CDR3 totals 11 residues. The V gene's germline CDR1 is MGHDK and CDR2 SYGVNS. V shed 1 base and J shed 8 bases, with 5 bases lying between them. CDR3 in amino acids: CASSESQEAFF. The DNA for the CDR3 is TGTGCCAGCAGTGAATCACAGGAAGCTTTCTTT.

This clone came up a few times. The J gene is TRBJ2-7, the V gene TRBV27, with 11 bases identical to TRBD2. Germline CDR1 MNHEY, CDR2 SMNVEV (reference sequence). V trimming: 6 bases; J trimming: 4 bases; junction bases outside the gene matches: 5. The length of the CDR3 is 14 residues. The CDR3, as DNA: TGTGCCAGCAGCGTAACTAGCGGGAGATACGAGCAGTACTTC. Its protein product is CASSVTSGRYEQYF.

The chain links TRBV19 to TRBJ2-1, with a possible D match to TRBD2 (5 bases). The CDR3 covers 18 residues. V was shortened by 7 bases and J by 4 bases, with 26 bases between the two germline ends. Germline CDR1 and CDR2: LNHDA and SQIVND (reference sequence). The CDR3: CASTSSTARVDLYNEQFF. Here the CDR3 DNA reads TGTGCCAGTACCTCGTCGACGGCCCGGGTGGACTTATACAATGAGCAGTTCTTC.

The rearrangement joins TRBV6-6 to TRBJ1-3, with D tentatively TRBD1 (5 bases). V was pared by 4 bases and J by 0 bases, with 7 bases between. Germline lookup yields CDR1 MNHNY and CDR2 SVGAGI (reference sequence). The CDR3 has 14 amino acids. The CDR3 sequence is CASSSGGSGNTIYF. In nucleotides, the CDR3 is TGTGCCAGCAGTTCCGGGGGCTCTGGAAACACCATATATTTT.

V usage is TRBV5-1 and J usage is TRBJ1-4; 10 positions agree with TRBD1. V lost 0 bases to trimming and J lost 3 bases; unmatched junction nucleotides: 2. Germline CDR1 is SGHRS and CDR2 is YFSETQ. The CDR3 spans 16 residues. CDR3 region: CASSLGQGAPNEKLFF. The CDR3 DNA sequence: TGCGCCAGCAGCTTGGGACAGGGGGCCCCTAATGAAAAACTGTTTTTT.

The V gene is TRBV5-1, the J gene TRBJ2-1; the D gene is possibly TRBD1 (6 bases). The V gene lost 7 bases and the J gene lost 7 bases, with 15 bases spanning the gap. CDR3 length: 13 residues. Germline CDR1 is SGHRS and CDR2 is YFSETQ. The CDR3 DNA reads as TGCGCCAGCCGGGACACACCTACGAATGAGCAGTTCTTC. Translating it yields CASRDTPTNEQFF.

This chain's CDR3 is CASSLLGQENTEAFF. CDR3 bases: TGCGCCAGCAGCTTATTAGGACAGGAGAACACTGAAGCTTTCTTT. V is TRBV5-1 and J is TRBJ1-1; TRBD1 matches at 7 bases. The CDR3 covers 15 residues. Trimming cost V 2 bases and J 1 base; bases outside gene matches: 5. Germline CDR1 and CDR2: SGHRS and YFSETQ.

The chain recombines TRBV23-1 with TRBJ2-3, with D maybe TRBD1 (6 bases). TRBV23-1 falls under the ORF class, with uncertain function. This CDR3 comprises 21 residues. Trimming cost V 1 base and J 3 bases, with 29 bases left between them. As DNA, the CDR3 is TGCGCCAGCAGTCAATGCCTGGCCCAGGGAGTGGGAACGGGACAAACAGATACGCAGTATTTT. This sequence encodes CASSQCLAQGVGTGQTDTQYF.

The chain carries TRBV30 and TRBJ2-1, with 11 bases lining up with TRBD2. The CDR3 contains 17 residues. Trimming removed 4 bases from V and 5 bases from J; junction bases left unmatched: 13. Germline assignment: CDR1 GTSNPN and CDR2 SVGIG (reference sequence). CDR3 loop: CAWNPPLAGVMNNEQFF. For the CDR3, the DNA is TGTGCCTGGAACCCCCCACTAGCGGGAGTTATGAACAATGAGCAGTTCTTC.

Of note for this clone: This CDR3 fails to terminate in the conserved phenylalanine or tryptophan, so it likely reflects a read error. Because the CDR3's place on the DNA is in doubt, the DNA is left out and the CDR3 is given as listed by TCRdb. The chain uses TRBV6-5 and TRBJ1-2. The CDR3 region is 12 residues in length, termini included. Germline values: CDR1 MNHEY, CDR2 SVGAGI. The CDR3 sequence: CASSLNGRFWGV.

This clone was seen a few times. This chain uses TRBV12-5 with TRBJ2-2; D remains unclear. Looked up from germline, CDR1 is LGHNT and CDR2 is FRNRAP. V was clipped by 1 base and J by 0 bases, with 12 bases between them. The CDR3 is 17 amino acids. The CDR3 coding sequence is TGTGCTAGTGGTTTGGCAATCAGACTTTCGAACACCGGGGAGCTGTTTTTT. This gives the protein CASGLAIRLSNTGELFF.

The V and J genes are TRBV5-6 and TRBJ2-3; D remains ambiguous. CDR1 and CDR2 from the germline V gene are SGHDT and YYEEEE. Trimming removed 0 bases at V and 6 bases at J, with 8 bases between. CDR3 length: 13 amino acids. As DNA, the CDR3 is TGTGCCAGCAGCTTGGACGTCGGGGATACGCAGTATTTT. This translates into CASSLDVGDTQYF.